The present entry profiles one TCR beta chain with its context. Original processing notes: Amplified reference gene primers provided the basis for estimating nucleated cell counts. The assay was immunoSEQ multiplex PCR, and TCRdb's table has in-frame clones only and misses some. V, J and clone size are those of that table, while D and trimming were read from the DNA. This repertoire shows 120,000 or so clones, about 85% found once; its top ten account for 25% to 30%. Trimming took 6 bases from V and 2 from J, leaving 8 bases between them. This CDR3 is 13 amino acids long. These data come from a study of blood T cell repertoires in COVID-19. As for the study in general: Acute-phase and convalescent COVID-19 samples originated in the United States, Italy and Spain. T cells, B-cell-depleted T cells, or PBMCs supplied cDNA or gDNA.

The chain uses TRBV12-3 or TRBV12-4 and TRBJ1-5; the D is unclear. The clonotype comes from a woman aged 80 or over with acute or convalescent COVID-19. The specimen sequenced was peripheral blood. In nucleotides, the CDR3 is TGTGCCAGCAGCAAAGGAGGCAATCAGCCCCAGCATTTT. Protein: CASSKGGNQPQHF.